The 25 T cell receptor beta chains in this list originate from one sample, sequenced in a study of identical twins. Each CDR3 protein is one row after TCRdb ran MiXCR on the 5' RACE reads. The sample has 250,000 to 300,000 distinct CDR3 sequences, about 8.9% seen once; the top ten hold 3%. The same data also contributed to another study, on yellow fever vaccine responses in identical twins.

The sequenced material came from CD8+ T cells sorted from blood. The source is a woman younger than 30 in good health.

This clonotype was counted at least ten times. The gene calls are TRBV12-3 or TRBV12-4 and TRBJ2-5; 8 nucleotides agree with TRBD1. This CDR3 has 14 residues. Trimming at V came to 6 bases and at J to 5 bases, leaving 8 bases not matched to a gene. For the CDR3, the DNA is TGTGCCAGCAGAGTTCAGGGGGCGAGGGAGACCCAGTACTTC. Its translation: CASRVQGARETQYF.

There are many counts of this clonotype. The rearrangement joins TRBV11-2 to TRBJ2-1; no clear D. Germline V gene sequence: CDR1 SGHAT, CDR2 FQNNGV. The CDR3 is 13 amino acids. V was cut by 8 bases and J by 4 bases, with 12 bases left in between. The CDR3 sequence: CASGIQAYNEQFF. For the CDR3, the DNA is TGTGCCAGCGGGATCCAGGCGTACAATGAGCAGTTCTTC.

This clonotype was seen a handful of times. The gene calls are TRBV20-1 and TRBJ2-1; TRBD2 aligns across 9 bases. This CDR3 comprises 15 residues. Germline V gene lookup returns CDR1 DFQATT and CDR2 SNEGSKA (reference sequence). V gave up 6 bases and J gave up 6 bases; unmatched junction bases: 12. The CDR3 DNA follows: TGCAGTGCCCCGACCATAGCGGGGGCGCTCAATGAGCAGTTCTTC. Protein: CSAPTIAGALNEQFF.

The chain is built from TRBV6-5 and TRBJ2-1; D is unclear. Germline values: CDR1 MNHEY, CDR2 SVGAGI. The CDR3 contains 14 residues. Between the trimmed V and J ends, which lost 2 bases and 0 bases, there was a span of 5 bases. The CDR3 DNA follows: TGTGCCAGCAGTTACACCTCCTCCTACAATGAGCAGTTCTTC. Translated: CASSYTSSYNEQFF.

The chain employs TRBV10-3 and TRBJ1-1; D remains ambiguous. Trimming stripped 1 base from V and 0 bases from J, with 9 bases between. The germline CDR1 and CDR2 sequences are ENHRY and SYGVKD. There are 15 residues in the CDR3. In DNA form, the CDR3 reads TGTGCCATCAGTGAGTTGCGGAGGATGAACACTGAAGCTTTCTTT. Translating gives CAISELRRMNTEAFF.

The gene calls are TRBV6-5 and TRBJ2-3, with D perhaps matching TRBD1 (6 bases). V was cut by 2 bases and J by 4 bases, with 22 bases left in between. CDR1 and CDR2 from the germline V gene are MNHEY and SVGAGI. The CDR3 is 18 amino acids. The chain's CDR3 is CASSYVPGRFRGADTQYF. CDR3 coding DNA: TGTGCCAGCAGTTACGTTCCGGGACGATTCAGGGGCGCAGATACGCAGTATTTT.

The chain joins TRBV5-4 to TRBJ1-1; no firm D call. The CDR3 extends over 13 amino acids. Germline CDR1 SGHNT, CDR2 YYREEE (reference sequence). V shed 2 bases and J shed 5 bases, with 10 bases lying between them. The CDR3 DNA sequence: TGTGCCAGCAGCTTTTATTCGGGGACTGAAGCTTTCTTT. Its protein product is CASSFYSGTEAFF. The complete variable domain, with remaining parts taken from reference TRBV5-4 and TRBJ1-1, reads ETGVTQSPTHLIKTRGQQVTLRCSSQSGHNTVSWYQQALGQGPQFIFQYYREEENGRGNFPPRFSGLQFPNYSSELNVNALELDDSALYLCASSFYSGTEAFFGQGTRLTVV.

The chain employs TRBV7-9 and TRBJ1-5; a possible D gene is TRBD1 (5 bases). The CDR3 totals 15 residues. Germline lookup yields CDR1 SEHNR and CDR2 FQNEAQ (reference sequence). V lost 6 bases to trimming and J lost 6 bases, with 18 bases between them. The CDR3 DNA reads TGTGCCAGCAGTTCCACCCAGGACACAAGTCAGCCCCAGCATTTT. This codes for CASSSTQDTSQPQHF. Combining the CDR3 with reference TRBV7-9 and TRBJ1-5 gives the whole variable domain DTGVSQNPRHKITKRGQNVTFRCDPISEHNRLYWYRQTLGQGPEFLTYFQNEAQLEKSRLLSDRFSAERPKGSFSTLEIQRTEQGDSAMYLCASSSTQDTSQPQHFGDGTRLSIL.

This clonotype was counted ten times or more. The chain couples TRBV29-1 to TRBJ2-7; TRBD2 is a possible D gene (5 bases). The V gene lost 7 bases and the J gene lost 6 bases, with 22 bases spanning the gap. Germline-derived CDR1 and CDR2 are SQVTM and ANQGSEA. The CDR3 is 14 residues long. CDR3 bases: TGCAGCGCCGAGAGCCTCCGGAGGAGGCGCGAGCAGTACTTC. This codes for CSAESLRRRREQYF.

V usage is TRBV20-1 and J usage is TRBJ2-7; TRBD1 matches 12 bases. The trim removed 0 bases at V and 9 bases at J, leaving 3 bases unmatched. This CDR3 comprises 13 residues. The germline gives CDR1 DFQATT, CDR2 SNEGSKA (reference sequence). Written as DNA, the CDR3 is TGCAGTGCTAGAGACGGGACAGGGGGCTGGCAGTACTTC. It encodes CSARDGTGGWQYF.

The chain recombines TRBV25-1 with TRBJ2-7, with no clear D. V was shortened by 7 bases and J by 0 bases, with 10 bases between the two germline ends. The CDR3 runs 13 residues. The germline V gene encodes CDR1 MGHDK and CDR2 SYGVNS. CDR3 DNA: TGTGCCAGCACCCCACATAGCTCCTACGAGCAGTACTTC. It specifies CASTPHSSYEQYF.

This clonotype was seen a handful of times. This chain links TRBV9 with TRBJ1-3; 8 positions match TRBD1. The CDR3 sequence is 15 residues long. Unmatched junction bases numbered 9, after V lost 4 bases and J lost 6 bases. The germline CDR1 and CDR2 sequences are SGDLS and YYNGEE. The CDR3 region has the DNA TGTGCCAGCAGCCCAGACAGGGGTTTATCAAACACCATATATTTT. It encodes CASSPDRGLSNTIYF.

The rearrangement joins TRBV7-2 to TRBJ1-1; no definite D call. Germline lookup yields CDR1 SGHTA and CDR2 FQGNSA. The CDR3 consists of 13 residues. The V end lost 1 base, the J end lost 5 bases, and 8 bases lay between the germline ends. CDR3 sequence reads: CASSLVKVTEAFF. The CDR3 nucleotides read TGTGCCAGCAGCTTAGTCAAGGTAACTGAAGCTTTCTTT.

In DNA, the CDR3 is TGTGCCAGCAGGACAGGTCGGGGCAATTTGGGCACAGATACGCAGTATTTT. This sequence encodes CASRTGRGNLGTDTQYF. The chain carries TRBV27 and TRBJ2-3; maybe TRBD1 (6 bases). Trimming removed 6 bases from V and 1 base from J, with 20 bases in between. CDR3 length equals 17 residues. Per the germline V gene, CDR1 is MNHEY and CDR2 is SMNVEV (reference sequence).

This clonotype was found a few times. This chain connects TRBV20-1 to TRBJ2-3, with D perhaps matching TRBD2 (7 bases). Trimming took off 4 bases at V and 2 bases at J, with 10 bases between the two ends. From germline, CDR1 is DFQATT and CDR2 SNEGSKA (reference sequence). CDR3 size: 13 residues. CDR3 region: CSANGGLTDTQYF. CDR3 nucleotides: TGCAGTGCTAACGGGGGGCTCACAGATACGCAGTATTTT.

This clonotype was seen repeatedly, ten times or more. The rearrangement links TRBV20-1 to TRBJ2-1; 7 bases agree with TRBD2. The CDR3 is 11 residues long. Trimming took 2 bases from V and 14 from J; bases not matched to a gene: 6. Germline values: CDR1 DFQATT, CDR2 SNEGSKA (reference sequence). The CDR3, as DNA: TGCAGTGCTAGACCTCGGGAGGCGGAGTTCTTC. This sequence encodes CSARPREAEFF.

This clonotype has ten or more counts. The chain carries TRBV3-1 and TRBJ1-1; tentatively, D is TRBD1 (5 bases). This CDR3 region has 15 residues. Trimming removed 4 bases at V and 0 bases at J, with 12 bases between. Per germline, CDR1 LGHDT and CDR2 YNNKEL (reference sequence). The CDR3 nucleotides are TGTGCCAGCAGCCTAGAGTGGGGCCTGAACACTGAAGCTTTCTTT. The encoded protein is CASSLEWGLNTEAFF.

There are a few counts of this clonotype. The chain uses TRBV14 and TRBJ2-7, with 7 bases fitting TRBD1. CDR1 is SGHDN, CDR2 FVKESK, per germline. This CDR3 spans 15 amino acids. V lost 0 bases and J lost 4; bases outside the gene matches: 6. Here the CDR3 DNA reads TGTGCCAGCAGCCAAGACAGCAGGGGGTTATACGAGCAGTACTTC. Protein product: CASSQDSRGLYEQYF.

This clonotype was recorded a few times. The chain has TRBV5-6 and TRBJ2-7; D perhaps matches TRBD1 (6 bases). Germline V gene data show CDR1 as SGHDT and CDR2 as YYEEEE. Trimming left V 4 bases short and J 2 bases short, with 13 bases between. The CDR3 runs to 14 residues. CDR3 in amino acids: CASSMTGSPYEQYF. As DNA, the CDR3 is TGTGCCAGCAGCATGACAGGAAGTCCCTACGAGCAGTACTTC.

This clonotype appeared a few times. V is TRBV11-2 and J is TRBJ2-2; 8 bases are shared with TRBD1. The J segment lost 1 base and the V segment lost 2 bases, leaving 15 bases of the junction unmatched. Germline V gene sequence: CDR1 SGHAT, CDR2 FQNNGV. The CDR3 covers 20 residues. The CDR3 DNA reads TGTGCCAGCAGCTTACATCCTTCCACAGGGGGTAGAGGGAACACCGGGGAGCTGTTTTTT. Translating gives CASSLHPSTGGRGNTGELFF.

Many counts were recorded for this clonotype. V usage is TRBV11-2 and J usage is TRBJ2-1; 14 bases map to TRBD2. The CDR3 is 15 amino acids. The germline CDR1 and CDR2 sequences are SGHAT and FQNNGV. The ends lost 5 bases at V and 10 bases at J; junction bases unmatched: 7. The CDR3 DNA sequence: TGTGCCAGCAGCCCGGGGACTAGCGGGAGAACCGAGCAGTTCTTC. Translating gives CASSPGTSGRTEQFF.

This chain connects TRBV20-1 to TRBJ2-1; D uncertain. The length of the CDR3 is 15 residues. Trimming took off 6 bases at V and 7 bases at J, with 22 bases between the two ends. Germline V gene lookup returns CDR1 DFQATT and CDR2 SNEGSKA (reference sequence). As DNA, the CDR3 is TGCAGTGCGCTCGAACGAGATAGCAATAGGAATGAGCAGTTCTTC. This encodes CSALERDSNRNEQFF.

This clonotype was found many times. The chain couples TRBV29-1 to TRBJ2-7; 7 bases map to TRBD2. The CDR3 has 15 amino acids. Trimming removed 1 base from V and 3 bases from J; junction bases left unmatched: 9. CDR1 SQVTM and CDR2 ANQGSEA come from the germline V gene. The DNA for the CDR3 is TGCAGCGTTGAAGGGGGCGGGAGAAACTTCTACGAGCAGTACTTC. This codes for CSVEGGGRNFYEQYF.

This clonotype turned up a few times. J is TRBJ2-2 and V is TRBV4-1; 7 nucleotides line up with TRBD2. V trimming: 0 bases; J trimming: 5 bases; junction bases outside the gene matches: 9. CDR1 MGHRA and CDR2 YSYEKL come from the germline V gene. There are 17 residues in the CDR3. The CDR3 loop is CASSQDIPGAGTGELFF. The CDR3 DNA is TGCGCCAGCAGCCAAGATATTCCGGGAGCGGGAACCGGGGAGCTGTTTTTT.

This clonotype has ten or more counts. V and J are TRBV24-1 and TRBJ2-1, with 7 bases identical to TRBD1. CDR1 is KGHDR, CDR2 SFDVKD, per germline. V lost 2 bases and J lost 4; bases outside the gene matches: 7. The CDR3 has 16 residues. The CDR3 nucleotides are TGTGCCACCAGTGATTCTACAGGGGCCTCGTACAATGAGCAGTTCTTC. It translates to CATSDSTGASYNEQFF.